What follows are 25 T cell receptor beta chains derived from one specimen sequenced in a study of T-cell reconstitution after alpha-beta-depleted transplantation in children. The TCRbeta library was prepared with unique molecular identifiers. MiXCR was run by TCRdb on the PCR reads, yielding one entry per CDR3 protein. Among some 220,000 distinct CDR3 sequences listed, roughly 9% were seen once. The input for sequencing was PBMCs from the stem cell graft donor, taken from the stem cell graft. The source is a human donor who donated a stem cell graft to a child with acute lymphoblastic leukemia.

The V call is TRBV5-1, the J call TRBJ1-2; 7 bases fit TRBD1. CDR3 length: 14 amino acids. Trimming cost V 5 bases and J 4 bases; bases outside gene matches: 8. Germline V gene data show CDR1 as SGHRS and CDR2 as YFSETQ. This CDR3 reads CASSRDSEFYGYTF. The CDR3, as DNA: TGCGCCAGCAGTCGGGACAGCGAGTTCTATGGCTACACCTTC.

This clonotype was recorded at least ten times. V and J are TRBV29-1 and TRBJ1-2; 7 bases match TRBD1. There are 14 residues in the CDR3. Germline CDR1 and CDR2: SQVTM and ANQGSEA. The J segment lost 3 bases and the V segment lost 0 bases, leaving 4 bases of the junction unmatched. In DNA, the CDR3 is TGCAGCGTTGAAGACACAGGGGTAGACTATGGCTACACCTTC. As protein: CSVEDTGVDYGYTF. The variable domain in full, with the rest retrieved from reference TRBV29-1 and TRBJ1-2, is SAVISQKPSRDICQRGTSLTIQCQVDSQVTMMFWYRQQPGQSLTLIATANQGSEATYESGFVIDKFPISRPNLTFSTLTVSNMSPEDSSIYLCSVEDTGVDYGYTFGSGTRLTVV.

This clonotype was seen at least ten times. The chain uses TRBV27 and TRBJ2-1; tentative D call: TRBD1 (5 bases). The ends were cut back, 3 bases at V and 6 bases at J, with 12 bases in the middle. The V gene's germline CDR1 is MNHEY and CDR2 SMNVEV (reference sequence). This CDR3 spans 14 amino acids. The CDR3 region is CASSFLQGSNEQFF. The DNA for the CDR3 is TGTGCCAGCAGTTTTTTGCAGGGTAGCAATGAGCAGTTCTTC.

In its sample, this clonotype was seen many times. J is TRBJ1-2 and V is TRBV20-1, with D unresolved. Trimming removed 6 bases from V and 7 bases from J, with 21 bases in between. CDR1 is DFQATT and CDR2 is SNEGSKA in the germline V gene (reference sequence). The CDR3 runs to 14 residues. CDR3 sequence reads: CSASNLDGITGYTF. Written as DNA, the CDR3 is TGCAGTGCATCTAATCTGGACGGAATAACTGGCTACACCTTC.

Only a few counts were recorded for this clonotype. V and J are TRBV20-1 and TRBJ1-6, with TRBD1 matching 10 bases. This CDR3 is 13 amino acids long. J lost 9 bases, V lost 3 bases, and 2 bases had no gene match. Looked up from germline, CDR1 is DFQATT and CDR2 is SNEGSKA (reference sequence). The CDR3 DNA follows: TGCAGTGCTAGGACAGGGGGCGGTTCACCCCTCCACTTT. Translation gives CSARTGGGSPLHF.

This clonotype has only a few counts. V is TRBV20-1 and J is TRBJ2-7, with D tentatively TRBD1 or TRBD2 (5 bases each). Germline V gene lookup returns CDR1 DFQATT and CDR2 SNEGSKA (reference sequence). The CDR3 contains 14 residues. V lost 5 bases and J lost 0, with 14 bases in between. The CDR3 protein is CSAQGHTSSYEQYF. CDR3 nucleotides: TGCAGTGCTCAAGGACACACTAGCTCCTACGAGCAGTACTTC.

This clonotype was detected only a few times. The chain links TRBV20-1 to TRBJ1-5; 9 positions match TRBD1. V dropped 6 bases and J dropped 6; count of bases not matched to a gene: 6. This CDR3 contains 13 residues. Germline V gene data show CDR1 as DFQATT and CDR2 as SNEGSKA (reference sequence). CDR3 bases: TGCAGTGCCGAGGGGACAGGGAGTCAGCCCCAGCATTTT. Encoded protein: CSAEGTGSQPQHF.

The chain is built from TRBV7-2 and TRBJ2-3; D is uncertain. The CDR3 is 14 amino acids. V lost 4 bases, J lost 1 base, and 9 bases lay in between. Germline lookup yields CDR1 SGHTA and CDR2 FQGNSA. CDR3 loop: CASSSTRGTDTQYF. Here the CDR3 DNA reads TGTGCCAGCAGCTCCACTCGGGGCACAGATACGCAGTATTTT.

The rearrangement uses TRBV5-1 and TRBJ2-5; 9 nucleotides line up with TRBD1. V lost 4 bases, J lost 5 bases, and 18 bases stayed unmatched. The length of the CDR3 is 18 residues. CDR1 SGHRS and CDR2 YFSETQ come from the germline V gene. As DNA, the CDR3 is TGCGCCAGCAGCCTGCAAATGGGGCTACAGGGGGCTTGGGAGACCCAGTACTTC. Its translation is CASSLQMGLQGAWETQYF. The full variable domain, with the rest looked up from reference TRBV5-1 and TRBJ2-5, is KAGVTQTPRYLIKTRGQQVTLSCSPISGHRSVSWYQQTPGQGLQFLFEYFSETQRNKGNFPGRFSGRQFSNSRSEMNVSTLELGDSALYLCASSLQMGLQGAWETQYFGPGTRLLVL.

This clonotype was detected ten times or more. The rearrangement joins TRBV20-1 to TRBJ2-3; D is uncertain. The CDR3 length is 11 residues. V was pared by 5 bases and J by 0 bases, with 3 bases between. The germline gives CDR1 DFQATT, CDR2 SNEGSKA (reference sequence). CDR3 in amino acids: CSASSTDTQYF. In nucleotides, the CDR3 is TGCAGTGCTTCTAGCACAGATACGCAGTATTTT.

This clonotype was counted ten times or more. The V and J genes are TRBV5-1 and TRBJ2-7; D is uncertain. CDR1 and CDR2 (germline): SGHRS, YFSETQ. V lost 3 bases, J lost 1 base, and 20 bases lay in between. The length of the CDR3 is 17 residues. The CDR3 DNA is TGCGCCAGCAGCTCCAACCACCTGTCGTACGGATCCTACGAGCAGTACTTC. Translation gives CASSSNHLSYGSYEQYF.

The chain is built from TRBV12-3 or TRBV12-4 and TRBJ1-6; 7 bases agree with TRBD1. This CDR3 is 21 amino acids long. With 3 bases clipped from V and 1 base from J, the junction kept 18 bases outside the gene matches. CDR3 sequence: CASSLRVRGLGVGSYNSPLHF. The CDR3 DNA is TGTGCCAGCAGTTTGCGTGTTAGGGGGCTCGGGGTCGGGTCCTATAATTCACCCCTCCACTTT.

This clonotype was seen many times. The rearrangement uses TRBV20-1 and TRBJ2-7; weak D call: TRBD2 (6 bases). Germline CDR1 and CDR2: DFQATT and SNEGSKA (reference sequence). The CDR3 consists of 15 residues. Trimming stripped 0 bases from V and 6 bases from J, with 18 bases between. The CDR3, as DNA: TGCAGTGCTAGAGACTCCTATAGGAGGGAACTCGAGCAGTACTTC. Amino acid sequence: CSARDSYRRELEQYF.

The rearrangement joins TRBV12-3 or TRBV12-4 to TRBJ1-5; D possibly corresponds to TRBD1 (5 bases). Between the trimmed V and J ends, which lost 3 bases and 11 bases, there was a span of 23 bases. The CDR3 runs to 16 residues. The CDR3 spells CASSFFGGTPQSAQHF. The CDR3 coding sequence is TGTGCCAGCAGTTTTTTTGGGGGAACCCCTCAATCGGCCCAGCATTTT.

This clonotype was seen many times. The CDR3 DNA sequence: TGCGCCAGCAGCTTGGCTGGGAACCAAGAGACCCAGTACTTC. Its protein is CASSLAGNQETQYF. V gene TRBV5-1 combines with J gene TRBJ2-5; D gene unclear. The CDR3 runs 14 residues. The V gene's germline CDR1 is SGHRS and CDR2 YFSETQ. V gave up 0 bases and J gave up 0 bases, with 6 bases separating them. Full variable domain (remainder filled in from reference TRBV5-1 and TRBJ2-5): KAGVTQTPRYLIKTRGQQVTLSCSPISGHRSVSWYQQTPGQGLQFLFEYFSETQRNKGNFPGRFSGRQFSNSRSEMNVSTLELGDSALYLCASSLAGNQETQYFGPGTRLLVL.

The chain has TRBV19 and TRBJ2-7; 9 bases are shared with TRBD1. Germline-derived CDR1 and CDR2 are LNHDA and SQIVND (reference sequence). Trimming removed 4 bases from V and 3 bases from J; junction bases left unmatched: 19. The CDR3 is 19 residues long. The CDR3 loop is CASSTGYSSGQGLFYEQYF. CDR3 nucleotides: TGTGCCAGTAGTACGGGGTATTCGTCGGGACAGGGTCTATTCTACGAGCAGTACTTC.

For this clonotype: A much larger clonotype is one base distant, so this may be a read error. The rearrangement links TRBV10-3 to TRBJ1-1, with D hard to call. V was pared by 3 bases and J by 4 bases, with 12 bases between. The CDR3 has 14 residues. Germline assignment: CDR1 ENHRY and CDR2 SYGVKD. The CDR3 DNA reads TGTGCCATCAGTGATGAGAATCGGATCACTGAAGCTTTCTTT. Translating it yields CAISDENRITEAFF.

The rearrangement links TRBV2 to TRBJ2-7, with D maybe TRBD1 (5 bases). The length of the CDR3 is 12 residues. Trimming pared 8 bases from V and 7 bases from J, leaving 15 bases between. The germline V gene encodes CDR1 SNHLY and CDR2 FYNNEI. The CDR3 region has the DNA TGTGCCAGCGTGTGGGGCCGTGGGGAGCAGTACTTC. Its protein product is CASVWGRGEQYF.

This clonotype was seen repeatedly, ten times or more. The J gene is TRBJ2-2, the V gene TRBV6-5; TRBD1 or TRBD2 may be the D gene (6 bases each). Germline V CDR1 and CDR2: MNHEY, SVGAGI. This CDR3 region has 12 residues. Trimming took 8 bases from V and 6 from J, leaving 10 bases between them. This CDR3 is CASVGGPGELFF. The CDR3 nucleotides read TGTGCCAGCGTAGGGGGGCCCGGGGAGCTGTTTTTT.

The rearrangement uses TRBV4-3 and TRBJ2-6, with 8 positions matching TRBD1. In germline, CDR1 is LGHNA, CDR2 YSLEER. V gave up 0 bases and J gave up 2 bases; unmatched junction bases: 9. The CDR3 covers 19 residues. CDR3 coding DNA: TGCGCCAGCAGCCAAGAAGGGGGACAGGCTAGAACTGGGGCCAACGTCCTGACTTTC. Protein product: CASSQEGGQARTGANVLTF.

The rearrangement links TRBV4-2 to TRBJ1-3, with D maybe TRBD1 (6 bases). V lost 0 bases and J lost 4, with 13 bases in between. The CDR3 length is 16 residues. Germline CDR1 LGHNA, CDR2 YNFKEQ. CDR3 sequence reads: CASSQDGGGRGNTIYF. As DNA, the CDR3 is TGTGCCAGCAGCCAAGATGGGGGGGGGCGCGGAAACACCATATATTTT.

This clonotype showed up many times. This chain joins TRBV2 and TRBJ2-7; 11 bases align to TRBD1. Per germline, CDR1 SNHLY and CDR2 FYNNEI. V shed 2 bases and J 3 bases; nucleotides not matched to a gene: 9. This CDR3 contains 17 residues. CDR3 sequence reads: CASSELISGTGGYEQYF. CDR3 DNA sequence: TGTGCCAGCAGTGAACTGATCTCCGGGACAGGGGGCTACGAGCAGTACTTC.

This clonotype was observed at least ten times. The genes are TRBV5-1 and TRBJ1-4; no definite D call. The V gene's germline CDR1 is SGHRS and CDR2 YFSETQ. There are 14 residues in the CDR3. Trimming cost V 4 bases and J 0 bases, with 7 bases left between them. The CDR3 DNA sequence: TGCGCCAGCAGCGCCTTAGCAACTAATGAAAAACTGTTTTTT. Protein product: CASSALATNEKLFF.

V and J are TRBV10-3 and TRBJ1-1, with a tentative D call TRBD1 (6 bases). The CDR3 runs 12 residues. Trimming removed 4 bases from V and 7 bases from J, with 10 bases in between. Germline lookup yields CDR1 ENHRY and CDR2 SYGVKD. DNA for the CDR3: TGTGCCATCAGTGTGAGGACAGATGAAGCTTTCTTT. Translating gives CAISVRTDEAFF.

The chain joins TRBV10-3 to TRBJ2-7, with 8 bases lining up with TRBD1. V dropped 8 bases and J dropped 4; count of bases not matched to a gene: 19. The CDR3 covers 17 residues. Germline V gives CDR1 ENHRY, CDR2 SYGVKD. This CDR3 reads CAIGPRGPGQGAYEQYF. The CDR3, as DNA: TGTGCCATCGGACCCCGAGGTCCCGGACAGGGCGCTTACGAGCAGTACTTC.